These T cell receptor beta chains were read from a single sample in a study of cytomegalovirus exposure and HLA in healthy donors. TCRdb keeps only in-frame clones here, not all; method: immunoSEQ multiplex PCR. The table shows 150,000 or so clones, with 85% to 90% occurring only once. The specimen sequenced was PBMCs. These receptors came from a woman aged 25 to 39 in good health and CMV-seronegative. CDR3s include the opening cysteine and the closing phenylalanine or tryptophan. Rows give clone size only sometimes, using once, few, many, or a class for an expanded clone.

clone_size | v_call | cdr3_aa
few | TRBV2 | CASGKAGTGNGETQYF
NA | TRBV5-1 | CASSLYQAMGQETQYF
NA | TRBV6-1 | CASSEALRYGNTGELFF
NA | TRBV10-1 | CASSEFFTSGGLNNEQFF
NA | TRBV29-1 | CSVWAEVKNIQYF
NA | TRBV15 | CATSRGRGAYEQYF
NA | TRBV4-1 | CASSHGGGGGFAYEQYF
NA | TRBV2 | CASSENRHTGELFF
NA | TRBV4-2 | CASSQDWSSSGNTIYF
NA | TRBV19 | CASGQGEESGYTF
NA | TRBV7-8 | CASSLASRDDNEQFF
NA | TRBV4-1 | CASSHVTVDRVDTEAFF
NA | TRBV5-1 | CASSLDGSSYEQYF
NA | TRBV6-6 | CASFGQQINYGYTF
NA | TRBV6-1 | CASSDQGPGELFF
NA | TRBV2 | CASSDEGLAGGASSYNEQFF
NA | TRBV27 | CASSEAADTEAFF
NA | TRBV29-1 | CSVRGLAGTRYNEQFF
NA | TRBV6-6 | CASSDRGENYGYTF
NA | TRBV19 | CASKDTRPEETQYF
NA | TRBV2 | CASSVLYEQYF
NA | TRBV7-8 | CASSRERGARGNTIYF
NA | TRBV6-6 | CASSYPGLDGYTF
NA | TRBV6-5 | CASSPDRFDTEAFF
NA | TRBV29-1 | CSVEFRSGGDSYEQYF
NA | TRBV9 | CASTPHGGQGSNIFVYTF
NA | TRBV27 | CASRAGGNSNQPQHF
NA | TRBV4-1 | CASSQTPRQGKNYGYTF
NA | TRBV5-1 | CASSILSGGASEQFF
NA | TRBV5-1 | CASSSRRMNTEAFF
NA | TRBV4-1 | CASSQDRSRAYEQYF
NA | TRBV6-6 | CASSYLKQGISYEQYF
NA | TRBV27 | CASSPGLAGYSEQYF
few | TRBV6-1 | CASSELAGDQETQYF
NA | TRBV5-1 | CASSFTRTSGGLFNEQFF
NA | TRBV15 | CATSVGRASGNTIYF
NA | TRBV18 | CASTWSGAGEQYF
NA | TRBV27 | CASSFRGNYNSPLHF
NA | TRBV4-1 | CASSQENRGGETQYF
NA | TRBV6-1 | CASRLIAGVFYEQYF
NA | TRBV6-5 | CASMSGTGELFF
NA | TRBV9 | CASSPGASYEQYF
NA | TRBV11-2 | CASSYNHMGGGSYEQYF
once | TRBV6-5 | CASSYSENYEQYF
NA | TRBV9 | CASSVGGALGTQYF
NA | TRBV12-5 | CASGFEGAPPYEQYF
NA | TRBV27 | CASRIPGGGRGGGTDTQYF
NA | TRBV9 | CASSGGTGSEAFF